This TCR beta chain was profiled in a study of blood T cells in healthy people across ages. Study-wide context: Template switching picked up about one barcoded beta molecule for each two T cells.

As to this clonotype: The antigen remains undetermined.

The study's findings and limits: Older age went with lower TCR beta diversity per million T cells, in a roughly linear way.

CDR1 is KGHSH and CDR2 is LQKENI in the germline V gene. V lost 3 bases, J lost 4 bases, and 8 bases lay in between. The CDR3 length is 13 residues. A second about 6 to 12 cycle PCR used barcoded and J-beta primers. TCRdb itself ran the 5' RACE reads through MiXCR, one entry per CDR3 protein. Found here are 1.5 million to 1.8 million distinct CDR3 sequences, roughly 43% of them singletons; the top ten hold approximately 4.1%. This receptor was identified in a woman younger than 30 in good health. The source material was blood. The chain combines TRBV18 with TRBJ2-3; tentatively, D is TRBD1 (5 bases). This CDR3 reads CASSPPGSDTQYF. CDR3 sequence (DNA): TGTGCCAGCTCACCCCCAGGGTCAGATACGCAGTATTTT.